These 22 T cell receptor beta chains were all obtained from the same sample, sequenced in a study of Graves' ophthalmopathy and Graves' hyperthyroidism. Amplification of TCR beta CDR3 regions used RNA transcripts. Scientists carried out first-round RT-PCR using HTBI primers and then a second-round multiplex PCR. TCRdb re-called the multiplex PCR reads with MiXCR, one entry per CDR3 protein. The data contain about 400,000 distinct CDR3 sequences, 18% of them seen just once; the ten biggest clones take up roughly 1.5%. Source material: peripheral blood. These receptors came from a young woman with Graves' ophthalmopathy.

This clonotype was detected ten times or more. The rearrangement joins TRBV6-1 to TRBJ1-1; TRBD1 matches 12 bases. Germline V gene data show CDR1 as MNHNS and CDR2 as SASEGT. CDR3 length: 14 amino acids. Trimming removed 6 bases from V and 11 bases from J; junction bases left unmatched: 10. CDR3: CASSGTGGRVRAFF. Here the CDR3 DNA reads TGTGCCAGCAGCGGGACAGGGGGCCGGGTACGCGCTTTCTTT.

This clonotype was counted at least ten times. This chain links TRBV7-2 with TRBJ1-5; D remains ambiguous. CDR3 length equals 13 residues. The V end lost 3 bases, the J end lost 9 bases, and 12 bases lay between the germline ends. Germline lookup yields CDR1 SGHTA and CDR2 FQGNSA. The CDR3 sequence: CASSLAGLGPQHF. The DNA for the CDR3 is TGTGCCAGCAGCTTGGCCGGGCTCGGGCCCCAGCATTTT.

The table lists this clonotype with many counts. The J gene is TRBJ1-1, the V gene TRBV6-1, with D maybe TRBD1 (6 bases). The V gene's germline CDR1 is MNHNS and CDR2 SASEGT. The length of the CDR3 is 15 residues. V dropped 8 bases and J dropped 1 base, with 17 bases sitting between them. The CDR3 reads CASVGGFTGNTEAFF. Here the CDR3 DNA reads TGTGCCAGCGTAGGGGGTTTTACGGGGAACACTGAAGCTTTCTTT.

This clonotype was seen repeatedly, ten times or more. This rearrangement joins TRBV11-2 to TRBJ2-7; D gene uncertain. Germline-derived CDR1 and CDR2 are SGHAT and FQNNGV. Trimming cost V 1 base and J 0 bases, with 13 bases left between them. CDR3 length equals 16 residues. The CDR3 DNA follows: TGTGCCAGCAGCTTAGGGTCCCTTTATCTCTCCTACGAGCAGTACTTC. It translates to CASSLGSLYLSYEQYF. Combining the CDR3 with reference TRBV11-2 and TRBJ2-7 gives the whole variable domain EAGVAQSPRYKIIEKRQSVAFWCNPISGHATLYWYQQILGQGPKLLIQFQNNGVVDDSQLPKDRFSAERLKGVDSTLKIQPAKLEDSAVYLCASSLGSLYLSYEQYFGPGTRLTVT.

This clonotype was counted many times. The rearrangement links TRBV19 to TRBJ1-1; D is unresolved. The germline CDR1 and CDR2 sequences are LNHDA and SQIVND (reference sequence). The germline V and J ends were trimmed by 10 bases and 1 base, with 19 bases remaining between them. The CDR3 is 15 amino acids. The CDR3 DNA reads TGTGCCACAGTTTCGATAGGGCCAGAGAACACTGAAGCTTTCTTT. Protein sequence: CATVSIGPENTEAFF.

The sample holds many counts of this clonotype. The chain employs TRBV9 and TRBJ2-2, with D uncertain. Germline V gives CDR1 SGDLS, CDR2 YYNGEE. The CDR3 is 17 residues long. Trimming removed 0 bases from V and 0 bases from J, with 12 bases in between. The CDR3 DNA is TGTGCCAGCAGCGTAGCGACGGCTTCTTCGAACACCGGGGAGCTGTTTTTT. Translating it yields CASSVATASSNTGELFF.

This clonotype was observed at least ten times. The rearrangement links TRBV6-2 or TRBV6-3 to TRBJ2-1; TRBD1 matches at 7 bases. With V trimmed by 4 bases and J by 5 bases, 8 bases remained unmatched. The CDR3 covers 15 residues. Germline V gene lookup returns CDR1 MNHEY and CDR2 SVGEGT. This chain's CDR3 is CASSSDRVEDNEQFF. CDR3 in DNA: TGTGCCAGCAGTTCAGACAGGGTGGAGGACAATGAGCAGTTCTTC.

This clonotype was counted many times. The chain combines TRBV28 with TRBJ2-5; D is unresolved. V was cut by 7 bases and J by 5 bases, with 17 bases left in between. The CDR3 has 14 amino acids. Looked up from germline, CDR1 is MDHEN and CDR2 is SYDVKM. This chain's CDR3 is CASTRLAMGETQYF. The CDR3 DNA follows: TGTGCCAGCACCCGGCTGGCTATGGGGGAGACCCAGTACTTC.

There are many counts of this clonotype. This rearrangement joins TRBV15 to TRBJ2-7; possibly TRBD1 for D (6 bases). There are 13 residues in the CDR3. CDR1 and CDR2 from the germline V gene are LNHNV and YYDKDF (reference sequence). The V end was cut by 5 bases, the J end by 2 bases, with 10 bases between. CDR3 amino acids: CATSLQGPYEQYF. The CDR3 coding sequence is TGTGCCACCAGCCTACAGGGCCCCTACGAGCAGTACTTC.

The chain employs TRBV12-3 or TRBV12-4 and TRBJ2-4; 10 bases agree with TRBD1. J was trimmed by 4 bases and V by 6 bases; bases with no gene match: 6. This CDR3 is built from 15 residues. The CDR3 region has the DNA TGTGCCAGCAGCCCTCGGACAGGGGGAAAAAACATTCAGTACTTC. Translated, it gives CASSPRTGGKNIQYF.

This clonotype has a count of ten or more. V gene TRBV7-2 combines with J gene TRBJ2-1, with D possibly matching TRBD2 (5 bases). The germline gives CDR1 SGHTA, CDR2 FQGNSA. The V end was cut by 1 base, the J end by 0 bases, with 7 bases between. This CDR3 spans 15 amino acids. The CDR3 nucleotides are TGTGCCAGCAGCTTAGGGGAGAGCTCCTACAATGAGCAGTTCTTC. Translating it yields CASSLGESSYNEQFF.

The rearrangement uses TRBV12-3 or TRBV12-4 and TRBJ1-2, with a weak D call TRBD1 (6 bases). The CDR3 is 14 residues long. V was cut by 5 bases and J by 7 bases, with 17 bases left in between. DNA for the CDR3: TGTGCCAGCAGTCCCCTCTTAACAGGGTCTGGCTACACCTTC. Protein sequence: CASSPLLTGSGYTF.

This clonotype was counted many times. CDR3 DNA: TGTGCCAGCAGTTTACCCAGGGGAGCGTATGGCTACACCTTC. Amino acids: CASSLPRGAYGYTF. The V call is TRBV28, the J call TRBJ1-2; perhaps TRBD1 as D (6 bases). V lost 2 bases and J lost 5, with 12 bases in between. The length of the CDR3 is 14 residues. Per germline, CDR1 MDHEN and CDR2 SYDVKM.

Ten or more counts support this clonotype. The chain uses TRBV10-2 and TRBJ1-1, with 12 bases identical to TRBD1. CDR3 length: 17 amino acids. Germline loops: CDR1 WSHSY, CDR2 SAAADI. V lost 4 bases to trimming and J lost 5 bases; unmatched junction nucleotides: 11. The CDR3 DNA reads TGCGCCAGCAGTGGATCCGGGACAGGGGGCGGGTGGACTGAAGCTTTCTTT. Its protein is CASSGSGTGGGWTEAFF.

Many counts were recorded for this clonotype. The V gene is TRBV7-8, the J gene TRBJ2-7, with D possibly called TRBD1 or TRBD2 (7 bases each). Germline values: CDR1 SGHVS, CDR2 FQNEAQ. Trimming left V 0 bases short and J 5 bases short, with 20 bases between. The CDR3 is 17 amino acids. The CDR3 loop is CASSLAPGGGRENEQYF. The CDR3 coding sequence is TGTGCCAGCAGCTTAGCGCCAGGGGGGGGGAGAGAGAACGAGCAGTACTTC.

There are a few counts of this clonotype. This sequence joins TRBV6-2 or TRBV6-3 and TRBJ1-2; TRBD1 agrees at 7 bases. Trimming cost V 5 bases and J 7 bases; bases outside gene matches: 7. CDR3 length: 13 amino acids. Germline-derived CDR1 and CDR2 are MNHEY and SVGEGT. The CDR3 DNA is TGTGCCAGCAGTCCAGACAGGGATTTTGGCTACACCTTC. Amino acid sequence: CASSPDRDFGYTF.

This clonotype was recorded at least ten times. CDR3 nucleotide sequence: TGCGCCAGCAGCCAAGGGTCGGTAGAGACCCAGTACTTC. Amino acid sequence: CASSQGSVETQYF. This sequence joins TRBV4-1 and TRBJ2-5; D gene ambiguous. The CDR3 has 13 residues. The V gene's germline CDR1 is MGHRA and CDR2 YSYEKL. V lost 1 base to trimming and J lost 4 bases, with 7 bases between them.

This chain joins TRBV30 and TRBJ1-5; D gene uncertain. CDR3 length: 15 residues. Germline lookup yields CDR1 GTSNPN and CDR2 SVGIG (reference sequence). V was pared by 3 bases and J by 6 bases, with 18 bases between. CDR3 in DNA: TGTGCCTGGAGAGTACACGGCTCTACTAGTCAGCCCCAGCATTTT. It translates to CAWRVHGSTSQPQHF.

This clonotype was seen repeatedly, ten times or more. This chain links TRBV28 with TRBJ1-2, with unresolved D. CDR3 length: 11 amino acids. V lost 5 bases and J 5 bases, leaving 6 bases between the germline ends. Germline V gene data show CDR1 as MDHEN and CDR2 as SYDVKM. This chain's CDR3 is CASSPKYGYTF. The CDR3 DNA reads TGTGCCAGCAGTCCCAAGTATGGCTACACCTTC.

This clonotype was seen at least ten times. The chain employs TRBV10-3 and TRBJ1-2; possible D gene TRBD1, 6 bases. The CDR3 spans 13 residues. The germline V gene has CDR1 ENHRY and CDR2 SYGVKD. The V end lost 10 bases, the J end lost 6 bases, and 18 bases lay between the germline ends. The CDR3 DNA reads as TGTGCCACAAAAAGGGGGGATAGAGATGGCTACACCTTC. Translation gives CATKRGDRDGYTF.

This clonotype was seen repeatedly, ten times or more. The chain couples TRBV15 to TRBJ1-1, with D uncertain. The CDR3 consists of 15 residues. CDR1 and CDR2 (germline): LNHNV, YYDKDF (reference sequence). The V end was cut by 0 bases, the J end by 1 base, with 9 bases between. CDR3 DNA: TGTGCCACCAGCAGAGATTGGGGTAGGAACACTGAAGCTTTCTTT. Its translation: CATSRDWGRNTEAFF.

This clonotype was seen at least ten times. This chain uses TRBV7-2 with TRBJ1-6, with TRBD1 as a possible D gene (6 bases). V was cut by 4 bases and J by 6 bases, with 19 bases left in between. The CDR3 runs to 17 residues. Germline V lookup: CDR1 SGHTA, CDR2 FQGNSA. DNA for the CDR3: TGTGCCAGCAGCTCAATACAGGGCGGACACGTTAATTCACCCCTCCACTTT. It encodes CASSSIQGGHVNSPLHF.